This T cell receptor (beta chain) was sequenced for a study of cytomegalovirus exposure and HLA in healthy donors (dated by TCRdb to 2016 to 2017). Some background on the complete study: A later analysis indicated that the roughly 130 validation repertoires were generated on the platform also employed for the 700 or so repertoires of the first cohort. The study aimed to test whether cataloging public T cell receptors could reveal signatures of past pathogen exposure. Besides the first cohort of approximately 710 subjects, a separate validation cohort made up of 95 to 150 different subjects was used. To predict cytomegalovirus infection status, the study combined high-throughput TCR immunosequencing, statistical association of individual TCRs with disease status, and machine learning.

Donors formed part of the validation cohort, which comprised about 130 subjects and was distinct from the first cohort of over 500 subjects. The study at large found these results: A few of the identified cytomegalovirus-associated TCR beta chains were confirmed in vitro to be specific for cytomegalovirus antigens. Cytomegalovirus status was reported to be diagnosed by the classifier with high specificity and sensitivity in both the original and validation cohorts. A later analysis had no HLA typing for the validation cohort, so co-occurrence there was scored across all 120 or so repertoires. Most TCR sequences were seen in very few donors, while some public TCRs were found in many individuals. The authors suggested that the approach could potentially be generalized to other disease states and immunological phenotypes. The study gave a list of about 160 TCR beta chains associated with cytomegalovirus. In a later analysis, TCRs clustered in the first cohort were found to also tend to co-occur in the 120 validation repertoires, with approximately 95% of cluster scores above 0.

About this clone: Its antigen is unknown. Base qualities are not provided; no much larger clone lies one nucleotide away.

The method behind the library was the immunoSEQ multiplex PCR assay. The authors' pipeline ran thus. A statistical classification framework was built to diagnose cytomegalovirus status from the catalog of TCR beta chain sequences. TCRdb retrieved this table from immuneACCESS and kept in-frame rearrangements only. Not all clones are present; in checked studies, unresolved V genes account for under half, and no reason is known for the remainder. V and J calls plus clone size are reproduced from that table; the DNA served to infer D and trimming. The sample table holds more than 200,000 clones, of which 90% were seen once. The top ten constitute roughly 3% of the sample. Based on the germline V gene, the CDR1 and CDR2 sequences are SGHRS and YFSETQ. The V end gives up 6 bases and the J end 2 bases, leaving 4 bases in the junction not matched to a gene. Spanning cysteine to phenylalanine, the CDR3 consists of 13 amino acids. The retained sequence is limited to the CDR3, 39 bases, with the frame set at the first base.

The V gene is TRBV5-1 and the J gene is TRBJ2-7, with 8 middle bases fitting TRBD1. The TCR comes from a woman in her 30s in good health and CMV-seronegative. Sequenced sample: PBMCs. The base sequence is TGCGCCAGCACACCGACAGGGGCCTACGAGCAGTACTTC. Protein translation: CASTPTGAYEQYF.